This record looks at one T cell receptor beta chain sequence and its context. CDR3 length: 15 amino acids. CDR1 and CDR2 (germline): SEHNR, FQNEAQ (reference sequence). The V gene lost 1 base and the J gene lost 2 bases, with 10 bases spanning the gap. The sample belongs to a study of T-cell memory formation after mild COVID-19. Using its own MiXCR run on the 5' RACE reads, TCRdb lists one record per CDR3 protein. The repertoire consists of approximately 580,000 distinct CDR3 sequences, with roughly 20% occurring once and the leading ten covering 9.5% to 15%. The chain couples TRBV7-9 to TRBJ2-3, with D perhaps TRBD2 (6 bases). Sequenced material: PBMCs or a T cell subset sorted from them (not recorded which). This receptor was taken from an adult woman who had mild COVID-19 (a few samples of this study predate the infection). Cell type and time point are not known. The CDR3 DNA reads TGTGCCAGCAGCTTAGAGGGCGGGGTCACAGATACGCAGTATTTT. This translates into CASSLEGGVTDTQYF.